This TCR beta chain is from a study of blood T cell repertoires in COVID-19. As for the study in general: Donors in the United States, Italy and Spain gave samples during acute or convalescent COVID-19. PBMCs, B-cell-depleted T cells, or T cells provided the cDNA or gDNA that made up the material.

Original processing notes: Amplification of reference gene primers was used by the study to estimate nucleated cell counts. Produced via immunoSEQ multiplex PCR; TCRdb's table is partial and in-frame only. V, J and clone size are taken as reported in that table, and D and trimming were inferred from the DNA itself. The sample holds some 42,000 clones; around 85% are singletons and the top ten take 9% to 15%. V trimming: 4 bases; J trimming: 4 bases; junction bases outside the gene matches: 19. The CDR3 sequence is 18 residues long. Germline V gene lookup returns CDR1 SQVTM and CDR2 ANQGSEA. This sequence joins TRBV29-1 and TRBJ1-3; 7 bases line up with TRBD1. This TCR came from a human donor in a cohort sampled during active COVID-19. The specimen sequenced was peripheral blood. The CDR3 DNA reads TGCAGCGTTGCCTCCGGGGACAGCCAACCATCCCAAGGAAACACCATATATTTT. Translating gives CSVASGDSQPSQGNTIYF.